This T cell receptor (beta chain) originates from a study of cytomegalovirus exposure and HLA in healthy donors. CDR1 and CDR2 from the germline V gene are MNHNY and SVGAGI (reference sequence). Trimming removed 7 bases at V and 0 bases at J, with 6 bases between. The CDR3 is 13 residues long. This clone was detected a few times. The target antigen is unknown. Overall study findings and caveats: Immune exposure was documented only through CMV serostatus.

The PCR used 60 Vbeta and 13 Jbeta primers. Repertoires were generated with immunoSEQ multiplex PCR, while TCRdb's copy carries only in-frame clones and drops some. The table lists some 170,000 clones, roughly 82% of them singletons, with roughly a tenth in the top ten. The chain combines TRBV6-6 with TRBJ1-4, with D hard to call. Sequencing input: PBMCs. The TCR sequence derives from a man in his fifties or sixties in good health and CMV-seropositive. CDR3 sequence: CASKTATNEKLFF. The CDR3 region has the DNA TGTGCCAGCAAAACAGCAACTAATGAAAAACTGTTTTTT.